Given below is one T cell receptor (beta chain) in context. The antigen is not known. The source of the sample is a study of beta chain features in type 1 diabetes. Whole-study findings and limits: Naive, central memory and regulatory TCRB repertoires appeared more similar among patients than healthy donors. The VDJ junctions of type 1 diabetes patients carried fewer insertions and more deletions.

As every portion of the isolated RNA was reverse transcribed, the sequencing read expressed TCRB transcripts. Naive, central memory and regulatory T cell samples came to a mean of approximately 4 million reads. Generated by immunoSEQ multiplex PCR, the TCRdb table keeps only in-frame clones and is missing some. The sample includes around 430,000 clones, about 32% of them seen just once. The germline V gene has CDR1 MDHEN and CDR2 SYDVKM. The CDR3 extends over 15 amino acids. V shed 6 bases and J 1 base; nucleotides not matched to a gene: 8. CD4+ cells of the naive, central memory, regulatory and stem cell-like memory types were sorted via CD45RO/CCR7/CD25/CD127/CD95/CD27.

This rearrangement joins TRBV28 to TRBJ2-7; 8 bases map to TRBD2. The sequence was collected from a man aged 18-30 years in good health. Sequences were obtained from naive CD4+ T cells from blood. In DNA, the CDR3 is TGTGCCAGCAGAATCGGGACGGGAGGGTCCTACGAGCAGTACTTC. Encoded protein: CASRIGTGGSYEQYF.